This T cell receptor (beta chain) was observed in a study of T cells in Graves' hyperthyroidism and ophthalmopathy. There are many counts of this clonotype. The source material, RNA transcripts, was used to amplify TCR beta CDR3 regions. When the TCR CDR3 underwent first-round RT-PCR, the HTBI primer set was used. TCRdb recomputed calls from the multiplex PCR reads with MiXCR, one row per CDR3 protein. This sample yields roughly 110,000 distinct CDR3 sequences, of which roughly 15% are seen a single time; around 42% belongs to the top ten. CDR3 length: 14 amino acids. CDR1 and CDR2 (germline): SGHKS, YYEKEE (reference sequence). With 0 bases removed from V and 3 bases from J, the gap between germline ends came to 9 bases.

The sample was blood. The source of this sequence is a woman between 45 and 60 years old with Graves' hyperthyroidism. The V and J genes are TRBV5-5 and TRBJ1-1, with D tentatively TRBD1 (5 bases). The CDR3 DNA is TGTGCCAGCAGCTTGGACAGGTCGGACACTGAAGCTTTCTTT. It specifies CASSLDRSDTEAFF.